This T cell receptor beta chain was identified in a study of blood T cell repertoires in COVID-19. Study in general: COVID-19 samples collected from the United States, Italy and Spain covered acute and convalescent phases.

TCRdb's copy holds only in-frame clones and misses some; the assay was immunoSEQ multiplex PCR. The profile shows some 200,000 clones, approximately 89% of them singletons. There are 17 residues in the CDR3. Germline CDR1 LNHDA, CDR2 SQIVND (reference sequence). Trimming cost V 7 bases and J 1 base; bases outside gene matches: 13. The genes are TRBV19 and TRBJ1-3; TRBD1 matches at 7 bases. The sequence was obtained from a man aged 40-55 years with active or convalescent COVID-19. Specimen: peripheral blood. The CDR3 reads CASKGQTASPSGNTIYF. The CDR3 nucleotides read TGTGCCAGTAAGGGACAGACTGCCTCGCCTTCTGGAAACACCATATATTTT.